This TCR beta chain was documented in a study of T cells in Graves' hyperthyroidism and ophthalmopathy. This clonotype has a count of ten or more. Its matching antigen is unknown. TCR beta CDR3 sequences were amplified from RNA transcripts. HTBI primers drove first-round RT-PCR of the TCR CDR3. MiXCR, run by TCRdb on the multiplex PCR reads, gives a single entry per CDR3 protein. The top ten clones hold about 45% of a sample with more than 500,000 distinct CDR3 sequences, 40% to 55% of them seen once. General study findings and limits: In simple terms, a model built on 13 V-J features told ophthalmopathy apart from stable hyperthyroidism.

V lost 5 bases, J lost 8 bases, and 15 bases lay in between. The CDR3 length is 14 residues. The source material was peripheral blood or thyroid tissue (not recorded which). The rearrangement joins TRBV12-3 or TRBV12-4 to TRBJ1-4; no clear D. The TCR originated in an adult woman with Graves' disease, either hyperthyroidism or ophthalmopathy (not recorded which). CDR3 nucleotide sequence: TGTGCCAGCAGTCCCGAGAGGATCGGAGAAAAACTGTTTTTT. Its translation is CASSPERIGEKLFF.